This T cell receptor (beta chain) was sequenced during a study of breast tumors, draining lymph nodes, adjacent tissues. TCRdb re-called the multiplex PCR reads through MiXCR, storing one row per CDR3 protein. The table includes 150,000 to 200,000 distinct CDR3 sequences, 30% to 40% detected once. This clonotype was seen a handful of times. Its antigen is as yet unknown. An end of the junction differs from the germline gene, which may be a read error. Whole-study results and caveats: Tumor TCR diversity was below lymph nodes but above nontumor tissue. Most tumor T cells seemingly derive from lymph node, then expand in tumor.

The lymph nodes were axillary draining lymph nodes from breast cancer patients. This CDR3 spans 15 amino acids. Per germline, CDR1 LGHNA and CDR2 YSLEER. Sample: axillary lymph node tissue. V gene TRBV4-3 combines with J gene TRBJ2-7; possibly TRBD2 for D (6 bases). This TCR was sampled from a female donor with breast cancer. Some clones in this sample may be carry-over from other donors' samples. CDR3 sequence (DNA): TGCGCCAGCAGCCAAGATGCGGGAAGCGTGTACGAGCAGCACTTC. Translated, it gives CASSQDAGSVYEQHF.